These 32 T cell receptor beta chains originate from one sample sequenced in a study of CD8 T cells in Susac syndrome (dated by TCRdb to the late 2010s). Library preparation employed the immunoSEQ multiplex PCR assay. RNA was extracted with the RNeasy kit and about 0.45 to 1 ug was reverse transcribed using random hexamers. TCRdb passed the public sequencing reads through fastp at Q25 and MiXCR, retaining productive beta sequences. Identical CDR3 proteins give one entry, which carries the most common genes and DNA. The sample table contains roughly 200,000 distinct CDR3 sequences; only one count was recorded for under 95% of them. In total, the top ten clones hold approximately 0.098% of the sample. The sample taken for sequencing was CD4+ T cells from PBMCs. These receptors all come from a human donor in good health.

Written as DNA, the CDR3 is TGTGCCAGCAGCTTAGGGTTCGGATCCCACCAAGAGACCCAGTACTTC. It encodes CASSLGFGSHQETQYF. This rearrangement joins TRBV11-2 to TRBJ2-5; D unclear. In germline, CDR1 is SGHAT, CDR2 FQNNGV. The V gene lost 1 base and the J gene lost 0 bases, with 12 bases spanning the gap. The CDR3 totals 16 residues.

The CDR3 region is CASSFRRGRAGQPQHF. In DNA, the CDR3 is TGTGCCAGCAGTTTCCGCAGAGGGAGGGCCGGTCAGCCCCAGCATTTT. The rearrangement links TRBV28 to TRBJ1-5; no definite D call. The CDR3 covers 16 residues. Germline V gene sequence: CDR1 MDHEN, CDR2 SYDVKM. Trimming pared 3 bases from V and 6 bases from J, leaving 18 bases between.

J is TRBJ1-2 and V is TRBV12-3 or TRBV12-4, with unresolved D. Between the trimmed V and J ends, which lost 5 bases and 4 bases, there was a span of 17 bases. CDR3 size: 15 residues. The CDR3 sequence is CASSPVGIEGYGYTF. The CDR3 coding sequence is TGTGCCAGCAGTCCCGTCGGAATTGAGGGCTATGGCTACACCTTC.

The CDR3 reads CASSLGTAIGGYTF. The DNA for the CDR3 is TGTGCCAGCAGTTTAGGGACAGCTATTGGAGGCTACACCTTC. The rearrangement joins TRBV12-3 or TRBV12-4 to TRBJ1-2; a weak D match, TRBD1 (6 bases). The CDR3 is 14 amino acids. The V end lost 1 base, the J end lost 8 bases, and 14 bases lay between the germline ends.

The CDR3 sequence: CASSRRRRGLAVDNEQFF. The CDR3 nucleotides read TGTGCCAGCAGTCGACGGCGTCGGGGACTAGCGGTAGACAATGAGCAGTTCTTC. The chain couples TRBV12-3 or TRBV12-4 to TRBJ2-1; 11 positions match TRBD2. The CDR3 is 18 amino acids. V was clipped by 5 bases and J by 5 bases; unmatched bases: 14.

The chain carries TRBV20-1 and TRBJ2-3, with D possibly matching TRBD1 (5 bases). Germline CDR1 DFQATT, CDR2 SNEGSKA (reference sequence). The V and J ends lost 0 bases and 2 bases respectively, with 18 bases between them. This CDR3 has 17 amino acids. The CDR3 region has the DNA TGCAGTGCTAGAGATCATGGTAGAATGGGGCCCACAGATACGCAGTATTTT. This encodes CSARDHGRMGPTDTQYF.

This chain connects TRBV19 to TRBJ1-1; TRBD1 matches at 7 bases. CDR3 length equals 13 residues. Germline V lookup: CDR1 LNHDA, CDR2 SQIVND (reference sequence). V lost 0 bases, J lost 5 bases, and 0 bases stayed unmatched. The CDR3 coding sequence is TGTGCCAGTAGTATAGACAGGGGGACTGAAGCTTTCTTT. Its protein product is CASSIDRGTEAFF.

The CDR3: CASSFDGQETQYF. CDR3 nucleotide sequence: TGTGCCAGCAGTTTTGATGGACAAGAGACCCAGTACTTC. This chain uses TRBV12-3 or TRBV12-4 with TRBJ2-5; no reliable D call. Trimming removed 3 bases from V and 2 bases from J, with 7 bases in between. The CDR3 is 13 residues long.

This clonotype was counted a single time. V gene TRBV12-3 or TRBV12-4 combines with J gene TRBJ1-1, with 7 bases identical to TRBD1. V shed 7 bases and J 4 bases; nucleotides not matched to a gene: 6. CDR3 size: 13 residues. The CDR3 DNA reads as TGTGCCAGCAATCTACAGGGGTCCACTGAAGCTTTCTTT. Translating gives CASNLQGSTEAFF.

The chain recombines TRBV19 with TRBJ2-7; D call uncertain. This CDR3 region has 13 residues. Germline loops: CDR1 LNHDA, CDR2 SQIVND (reference sequence). V lost 0 bases to trimming and J lost 0 bases, with 3 bases between them. This chain's CDR3 is CASSIEDSYEQYF. The CDR3 nucleotides are TGTGCCAGTAGTATAGAGGACTCCTACGAGCAGTACTTC.

The V call is TRBV28, the J call TRBJ2-4; D is unclear. This CDR3 has 16 amino acids. CDR1 MDHEN and CDR2 SYDVKM come from the germline V gene. V was pared by 6 bases and J by 0 bases, with 15 bases between. DNA of the CDR3: TGTGCCAGCAGATCCCGGTTTTCGTTAGCCAAAAACATTCAGTACTTC. This sequence encodes CASRSRFSLAKNIQYF. Together with reference TRBV28 and TRBJ2-4, the CDR3 gives the full variable domain: DVKVTQSSRYLVKRTGEKVFLECVQDMDHENMFWYRQDPGLGLRLIYFSYDVKMKEKGDIPEGYSVSREKKERFSLILESASTNQTSMYLCASRSRFSLAKNIQYFGAGTRLSVL.

The V and J genes are TRBV7-9 and TRBJ2-4; possible D gene TRBD2, 6 bases. Trimming stripped 3 bases from V and 8 bases from J, with 14 bases between. The CDR3 length is 14 residues. Germline V CDR1 and CDR2: SEHNR, FQNEAQ (reference sequence). The DNA for the CDR3 is TGTGCCAGCAGCTTCGACCTGGGGGGAGACATTCAGTACTTC. It specifies CASSFDLGGDIQYF.

V and J are TRBV6-1 and TRBJ2-1, with TRBD2 matching 12 bases. V lost 7 bases and J lost 3; bases outside the gene matches: 4. This CDR3 contains 15 residues. Germline CDR1 and CDR2: MNHNS and SASEGT. The CDR3 is CASILAGGFYNEQFF. DNA of the CDR3: TGTGCCAGCATACTAGCGGGGGGCTTCTACAATGAGCAGTTCTTC.

The chain is built from TRBV6-6 and TRBJ2-1; D unresolved. There are 13 residues in the CDR3. Deletions cut 5 bases from V and 8 bases from J, with 13 bases between. Germline V gene lookup returns CDR1 MNHNY and CDR2 SVGAGI (reference sequence). The CDR3 nucleotides are TGTGCCAGCAGTCGGAACTTTTTTGATGAGCAGTTCTTC. Translation gives CASSRNFFDEQFF.

This chain uses TRBV6-6 with TRBJ1-4; a possible D gene is TRBD1 (6 bases). The CDR3 runs 16 residues. The germline CDR1 and CDR2 sequences are MNHNY and SVGAGI (reference sequence). Trimming stripped 5 bases from V and 0 bases from J, with 13 bases between. CDR3 protein: CASSRQASATNEKLFF. In DNA, the CDR3 is TGTGCCAGCAGTAGACAGGCTTCTGCAACTAATGAAAAACTGTTTTTT.

The V gene is TRBV20-1, the J gene TRBJ2-4; D is possibly TRBD1 (5 bases). Germline values: CDR1 DFQATT, CDR2 SNEGSKA (reference sequence). V shed 5 bases and J shed 5 bases, with 22 bases lying between them. The length of the CDR3 is 16 residues. CDR3 sequence: CSASTSPGKGENIQYF. The CDR3 region has the DNA TGCAGTGCTTCAACCAGTCCAGGGAAGGGCGAAAACATTCAGTACTTC.

DNA of the CDR3: TGTGCCAGTAGTATCATCGGCAGGCCCGAAGAGACCCAGTACTTC. It translates to CASSIIGRPEETQYF. This chain links TRBV19 with TRBJ2-5; no clear D. V lost 3 bases to trimming and J lost 3 bases, with 14 bases between them. CDR1 is LNHDA, CDR2 SQIVND, per germline (reference sequence). The CDR3 consists of 15 residues.

The V gene is TRBV30, the J gene TRBJ1-1; weak D call: TRBD1 (6 bases). The CDR3 loop spans 11 amino acids. The V and J ends lost 4 bases and 4 bases respectively, with 7 bases between them. The V gene's germline CDR1 is GTSNPN and CDR2 SVGIG (reference sequence). CDR3 sequence reads: CAWTGATEAFF. For the CDR3, the DNA is TGTGCCTGGACAGGGGCCACTGAAGCTTTCTTT.

The CDR3 spells CASSPDQELFF. CDR3 nucleotides: TGTGCCAGCTCACCCGATCAGGAGCTGTTTTTT. This rearrangement joins TRBV18 to TRBJ2-2; no definite D call. The CDR3 totals 11 residues. Germline CDR1 KGHSH, CDR2 LQKENI. V lost 3 bases and J 10 bases, leaving 6 bases between the germline ends.

V is TRBV3-1 and J is TRBJ1-3, with D uncertain. This CDR3 spans 15 amino acids. Between the trimmed V and J ends, which lost 0 bases and 4 bases, there was a span of 10 bases. Germline CDR1 and CDR2: LGHDT and YNNKEL (reference sequence). The CDR3 DNA follows: TGTGCCAGCAGCCAAGATAGGATCGGGGGAAACACCATATATTTT. The encoded protein is CASSQDRIGGNTIYF.

The V and J genes are TRBV29-1 and TRBJ1-5; 12 nucleotides match TRBD1. J gave up 5 bases and V 7 bases, and 3 bases lay outside the gene matches. The germline V gene encodes CDR1 SQVTM and CDR2 ANQGSEA. The CDR3 runs to 13 residues. CDR3 residues: CSAGTGGDQPQHF. CDR3 nucleotide sequence: TGCAGCGCCGGGACAGGGGGCGATCAGCCCCAGCATTTT.

The rearrangement links TRBV2 to TRBJ2-2, with 7 bases matching TRBD1. Germline CDR1 and CDR2: SNHLY and FYNNEI. J was trimmed by 7 bases and V by 4 bases; bases with no gene match: 6. The CDR3 loop spans 14 amino acids. The CDR3 nucleotides read TGTGCCAGCAGTGCAAACAGGGGCGACGGGGAGCTGTTTTTT. Translated, it gives CASSANRGDGELFF. Together with reference TRBV2 and TRBJ2-2, the CDR3 gives the full variable domain: EPEVTQTPSHQVTQMGQEVILRCVPISNHLYFYWYRQILGQKVEFLVSFYNNEISEKSEIFDDQFSVERPDGSNFTLKIRSTKLEDSAMYFCASSANRGDGELFFGEGSRLTVL.

CDR3 nucleotide sequence: TGCAGCGTTGAAGATCGTGGGGAAATAGTATCTGGGGCCAACGTCCTGACTTTC. This gives the protein CSVEDRGEIVSGANVLTF. V gene TRBV29-1 combines with J gene TRBJ2-6; D is unresolved. The germline V and J ends were trimmed by 0 bases and 1 base, with 16 bases remaining between them. CDR3 size: 18 residues. CDR1 SQVTM and CDR2 ANQGSEA come from the germline V gene.

The gene calls are TRBV7-2 and TRBJ1-2; D remains ambiguous. Trimming left V 1 base short and J 4 bases short, with 7 bases between. Germline CDR1 is SGHTA and CDR2 is FQGNSA. The CDR3 loop spans 13 amino acids. CDR3 bases: TGTGCCAGCAGCTTAGTGGGAGGCTATGGCTACACCTTC. Its translation: CASSLVGGYGYTF.

The chain uses TRBV27 and TRBJ1-5; TRBD1 might be the D (5 bases). The V end was cut by 5 bases, the J end by 5 bases, with 13 bases between. Germline V gene data show CDR1 as MNHEY and CDR2 as SMNVEV (reference sequence). The length of the CDR3 is 14 residues. The CDR3 coding sequence is TGTGCCAGCAGTCCGGGGGGAGTAGATCAGCCCCAGCATTTT. This gives the protein CASSPGGVDQPQHF.

This sequence joins TRBV3-1 and TRBJ2-1; D possibly corresponds to TRBD1 (6 bases). The CDR3 sequence is 15 residues long. Germline CDR1 is LGHDT and CDR2 is YNNKEL (reference sequence). V dropped 7 bases and J dropped 4 bases, with 17 bases sitting between them. CDR3 loop: CASTLGDMLYNEQFF. Here the CDR3 DNA reads TGTGCCAGCACCCTCGGGGACATGTTATACAATGAGCAGTTCTTC.

The gene calls are TRBV5-1 and TRBJ1-3; D is unclear. The CDR3 runs to 14 residues. V was clipped by 7 bases and J by 0 bases, with 11 bases between them. Germline assignment: CDR1 SGHRS and CDR2 YFSETQ. The CDR3, as DNA: TGCGCCAGCGCAGAGGGCACCTCTGGAAACACCATATATTTT. Protein: CASAEGTSGNTIYF.

The chain couples TRBV7-9 to TRBJ1-5; D is ambiguous. CDR1 SEHNR and CDR2 FQNEAQ come from the germline V gene (reference sequence). The CDR3 spans 14 residues. V lost 2 bases to trimming and J lost 4 bases, with 9 bases between them. CDR3 DNA sequence: TGTGCCAGCAGCTTACTTGGGGAAAATCAGCCCCAGCATTTT. It yields the protein CASSLLGENQPQHF. The full variable domain, its missing parts supplied by reference TRBV7-9 and TRBJ1-5, is DTGVSQNPRHKITKRGQNVTFRCDPISEHNRLYWYRQTLGQGPEFLTYFQNEAQLEKSRLLSDRFSAERPKGSFSTLEIQRTEQGDSAMYLCASSLLGENQPQHFGDGTRLSIL.

This chain uses TRBV4-2 with TRBJ2-7; D unresolved. The CDR3 is 13 residues long. Germline V gives CDR1 LGHNA, CDR2 YNFKEQ. Trimming stripped 1 base from V and 0 bases from J, with 4 bases between. The CDR3 reads CASSQGISYEQYF. DNA for the CDR3: TGTGCCAGCAGCCAAGGAATCTCCTACGAGCAGTACTTC.

The V call is TRBV7-6, the J call TRBJ2-3; D not resolved. V was pared by 3 bases and J by 2 bases, with 12 bases between. Germline assignment: CDR1 SGHVS and CDR2 FNYEAQ. CDR3 length: 15 residues. The CDR3 sequence: CASSFSNSPTDTQYF. For the CDR3, the DNA is TGTGCCAGCAGCTTTAGCAACAGTCCCACAGATACGCAGTATTTT.

The table lists this clonotype with a few counts. The chain combines TRBV29-1 with TRBJ2-1, with 7 positions matching TRBD2. Germline-derived CDR1 and CDR2 are SQVTM and ANQGSEA. This CDR3 is built from 15 residues. V was clipped by 4 bases and J by 0 bases; unmatched bases: 6. The CDR3 region is CSVASGASSYNEQFF. The DNA for the CDR3 is TGCAGCGTTGCTAGCGGCGCGAGCTCCTACAATGAGCAGTTCTTC.

The rearrangement joins TRBV21-1 to TRBJ1-1; the D call in the table, TRBD1, was not verified against the DNA. TRBV21-1 is a recognized pseudogene. The CDR3 sequence is 16 residues long. This CDR3 is CASSKVVQGAYTEAFF. The CDR3 nucleotides are TGTGCCAGCAGCAAAGTTGTACAGGGGGCTTACACTGAAGCTTTCTTT.